Below are 9 T cell receptor beta chains sequenced from a single sample in a study of T cell repertoires in cytomegalovirus infection. A single record per CDR3 protein comes from TCRdb applying MiXCR to the reads. The sample carries around 95,000 distinct CDR3 sequences, 29% recorded once. No antigen has been identified for these receptors. Sequencing was performed on CD8+ T cells from cultured PBMCs, taken from culture after CMV antigen stimulation. These receptors all stem from a human donor in good health (CMV status not recorded). Some clones in this sample may be carry-over from other donors' samples.

On this clonotype: One junction end disagrees with the germline gene, perhaps due to a read error. This sequence joins TRBV2 and TRBJ1-6, with a possible D match to TRBD1 (6 bases). The germline CDR1 and CDR2 sequences are SNHLY and FYNNEI. The CDR3 has 15 amino acids. DNA of the CDR3: TGTGCCAGCAGGGAAGGACAGACAGATAATTCACCCCTCCACTTT. This translates into CASREGQTDNSPLHF.

This chain uses TRBV19 with TRBJ1-5; weak D call: TRBD1 (5 bases). The length of the CDR3 is 18 residues. Trimming took off 1 base at V and 0 bases at J, with 16 bases between the two ends. CDR1 and CDR2 from the germline V gene are LNHDA and SQIVND (reference sequence). The CDR3 DNA reads as TGTGCCAGTAGTATAGGATTTAGTACAGGTCATAGCAATCAGCCCCAGCATTTT. Its translation: CASSIGFSTGHSNQPQHF.

The chain combines TRBV28 with TRBJ1-5; possibly TRBD1 for D (6 bases). CDR1 MDHEN and CDR2 SYDVKM come from the germline V gene. Trimming stripped 6 bases from V and 1 base from J, with 16 bases between. This CDR3 comprises 16 residues. The CDR3 bases are TGTGCCAGCAGGCCTACAGGGATCGGGAGCAATCAGCCCCAGCATTTT. This gives the protein CASRPTGIGSNQPQHF. The entire variable domain, with the rest obtained from reference TRBV28 and TRBJ1-5, is as follows: DVKVTQSSRYLVKRTGEKVFLECVQDMDHENMFWYRQDPGLGLRLIYFSYDVKMKEKGDIPEGYSVSREKKERFSLILESASTNQTSMYLCASRPTGIGSNQPQHFGDGTRLSIL.

The V gene is TRBV9, the J gene TRBJ2-3, with D uncertain. The germline V gene has CDR1 SGDLS and CDR2 YYNGEE. This CDR3 is 13 amino acids long. Between the trimmed V and J ends, which lost 4 bases and 3 bases, there was a span of 9 bases. Here the CDR3 DNA reads TGTGCCAGCAGCCCTCACGGGACAGATACGCAGTATTTT. It yields the protein CASSPHGTDTQYF. Full variable domain (rest looked up from reference TRBV9 and TRBJ2-3): DSGVTQTPKHLITATGQRVTLRCSPRSGDLSVYWYQQSLDQGLQFLIQYYNGEERAKGNILERFSAQQFPDLHSELNLSSLELGDSALYFCASSPHGTDTQYFGPGTRLTVL.

This clonotype was recorded at least ten times. The V and J genes are TRBV5-1 and TRBJ2-4; D gene ambiguous. CDR1 is SGHRS, CDR2 YFSETQ, per germline. V lost 5 bases and J lost 0, with 9 bases in between. The CDR3 length is 14 residues. CDR3 nucleotides: TGCGCCAGCAGGGAAAACCTAGCCAAAAACATTCAGTACTTC. It yields the protein CASRENLAKNIQYF.

This clonotype was seen a handful of times. The chain joins TRBV27 to TRBJ2-5, with D tentatively TRBD2 (6 bases). Between the trimmed V and J ends, which lost 5 bases and 5 bases, there was a span of 21 bases. CDR1 and CDR2 (germline): MNHEY, SMNVEV (reference sequence). This CDR3 region has 16 residues. For the CDR3, the DNA is TGTGCCAGCAGTCTTGGAACAGTTATAGCGGCGGAGACCCAGTACTTC. Translation gives CASSLGTVIAAETQYF.

This clonotype was recorded at least ten times. The rearrangement joins TRBV7-2 to TRBJ2-7, with 7 bases fitting TRBD1. There are 16 residues in the CDR3. CDR1 and CDR2 (germline): SGHTA, FQGNSA. V shed 5 bases and J 7 bases; nucleotides not matched to a gene: 17. The DNA for the CDR3 is TGTGCCAGCAGCGGCTCGACAGGGTCGGCGCCTCGGGAGCAGTACTTC. Its translation is CASSGSTGSAPREQYF.

J is TRBJ1-4 and V is TRBV12-3 or TRBV12-4; D is possibly TRBD1 (6 bases). Trimming left V 5 bases short and J 4 bases short, with 14 bases between. The CDR3 is made up of 15 amino acids. The CDR3 loop reads CASSPTGQHNEKLFF. The CDR3 region has the DNA TGTGCCAGCAGTCCCACCGGACAGCATAATGAAAAACTGTTTTTT.

This sequence joins TRBV12-3 or TRBV12-4 and TRBJ1-1; no reliable D call. Trimming cost V 5 bases and J 4 bases, with 11 bases left between them. This CDR3 comprises 13 residues. CDR3 DNA sequence: TGTGCCAGCAGTCCTGGGATCGTCACTGAAGCTTTCTTT. It specifies CASSPGIVTEAFF.